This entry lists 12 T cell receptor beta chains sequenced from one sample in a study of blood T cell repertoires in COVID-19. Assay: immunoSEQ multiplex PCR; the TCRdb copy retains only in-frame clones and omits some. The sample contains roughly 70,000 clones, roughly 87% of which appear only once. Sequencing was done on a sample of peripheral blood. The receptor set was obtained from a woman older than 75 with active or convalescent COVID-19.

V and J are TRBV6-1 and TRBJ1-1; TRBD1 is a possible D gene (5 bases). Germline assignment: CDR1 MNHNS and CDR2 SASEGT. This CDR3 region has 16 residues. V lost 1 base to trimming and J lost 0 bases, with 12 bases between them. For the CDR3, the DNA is TGTGCCAGCAGTGAAGGAGTGGGGCAGATGAACACTGAAGCTTTCTTT. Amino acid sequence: CASSEGVGQMNTEAFF.

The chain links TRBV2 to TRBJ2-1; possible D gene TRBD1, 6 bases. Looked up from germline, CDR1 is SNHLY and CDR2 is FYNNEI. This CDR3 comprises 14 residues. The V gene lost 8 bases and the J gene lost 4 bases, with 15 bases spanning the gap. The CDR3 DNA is TGTGCCAGCGGTCGGGACAAAGGGTACAATGAGCAGTTCTTC. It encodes CASGRDKGYNEQFF.

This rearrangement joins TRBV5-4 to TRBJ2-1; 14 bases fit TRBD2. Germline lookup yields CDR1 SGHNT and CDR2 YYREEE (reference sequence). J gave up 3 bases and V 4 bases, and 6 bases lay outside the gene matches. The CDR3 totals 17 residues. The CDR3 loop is CASSAGLAGGIYNEQFF. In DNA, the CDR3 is TGTGCCAGCAGCGCAGGACTAGCGGGGGGCATCTACAATGAGCAGTTCTTC.

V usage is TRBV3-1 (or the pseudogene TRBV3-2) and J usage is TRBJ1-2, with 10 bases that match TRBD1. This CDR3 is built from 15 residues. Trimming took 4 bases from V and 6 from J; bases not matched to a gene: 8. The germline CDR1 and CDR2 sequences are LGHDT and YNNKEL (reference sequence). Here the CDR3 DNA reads TGTGCCAGCAGCCCTTGGACAGGGGGGACGAATGGCTACACCTTC. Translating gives CASSPWTGGTNGYTF.

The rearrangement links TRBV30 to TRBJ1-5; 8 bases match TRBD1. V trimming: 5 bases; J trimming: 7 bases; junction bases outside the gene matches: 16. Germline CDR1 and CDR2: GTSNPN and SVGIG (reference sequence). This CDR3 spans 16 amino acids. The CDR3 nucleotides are TGTGCCTGGGGGGACCAGGGCAGGGGGCTAAGGCAGCCCCAGCATTTT. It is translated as CAWGDQGRGLRQPQHF.

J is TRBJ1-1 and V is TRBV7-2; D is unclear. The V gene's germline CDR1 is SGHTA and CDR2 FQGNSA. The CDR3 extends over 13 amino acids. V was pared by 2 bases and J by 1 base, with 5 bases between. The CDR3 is CASSLQANTEAFF. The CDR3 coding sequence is TGTGCCAGCAGCTTACAGGCGAACACTGAAGCTTTCTTT.

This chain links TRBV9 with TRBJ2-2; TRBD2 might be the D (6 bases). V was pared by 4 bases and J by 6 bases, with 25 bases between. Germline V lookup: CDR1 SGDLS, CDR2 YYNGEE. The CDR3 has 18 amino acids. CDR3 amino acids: CASSNQVGRDVGSGELFF. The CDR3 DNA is TGTGCCAGCAGCAATCAAGTCGGGCGGGACGTAGGGTCCGGGGAGCTGTTTTTT.

This chain's CDR3 is CSASNRERGDEQFF. Written as DNA, the CDR3 is TGCAGTGCTAGTAATCGGGAGCGGGGGGATGAGCAGTTCTTC. This chain links TRBV20-1 with TRBJ2-1, with 9 bases aligning to TRBD2. CDR1 and CDR2 (germline): DFQATT, SNEGSKA (reference sequence). Losses at the gene ends were 3 bases for V and 8 bases for J; bases not matched to a gene: 8. CDR3 length: 14 amino acids.

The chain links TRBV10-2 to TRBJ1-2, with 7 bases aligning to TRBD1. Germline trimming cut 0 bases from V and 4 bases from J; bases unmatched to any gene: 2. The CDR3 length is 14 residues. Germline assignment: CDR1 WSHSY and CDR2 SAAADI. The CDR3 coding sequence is TGCGCCAGCAGTGAGTCGGGACAGAGCTATGGCTACACCTTC. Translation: CASSESGQSYGYTF.

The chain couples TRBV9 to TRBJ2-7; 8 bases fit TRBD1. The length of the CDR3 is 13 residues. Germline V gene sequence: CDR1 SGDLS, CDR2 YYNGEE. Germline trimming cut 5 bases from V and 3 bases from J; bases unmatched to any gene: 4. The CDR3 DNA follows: TGTGCCAGCAGTGCGGGACAGGACTACGAGCAGTACTTC. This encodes CASSAGQDYEQYF.

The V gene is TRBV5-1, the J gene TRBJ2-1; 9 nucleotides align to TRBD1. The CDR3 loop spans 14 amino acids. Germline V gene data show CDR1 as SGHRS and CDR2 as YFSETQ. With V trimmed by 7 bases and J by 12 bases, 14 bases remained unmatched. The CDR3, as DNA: TGCGCCAGCGGAGAGGGACAGGGTGCCAGTCGGCAGTTCTTC. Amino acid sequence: CASGEGQGASRQFF.

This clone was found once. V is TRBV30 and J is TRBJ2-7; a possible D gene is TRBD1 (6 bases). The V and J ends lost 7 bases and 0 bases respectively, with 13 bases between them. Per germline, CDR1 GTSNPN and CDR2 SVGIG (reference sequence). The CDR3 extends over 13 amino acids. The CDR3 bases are TGTGCCTTTCAAACAGGGTTCTCCTACGAGCAGTACTTC. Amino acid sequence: CAFQTGFSYEQYF.